These 8 T cell receptor beta chains originate from one sample sequenced in a study of cytomegalovirus exposure and HLA in healthy donors (dated by TCRdb to about 2017). Preparation of the library involved the immunoSEQ multiplex PCR assay. For the multiplex PCR, a mixture combining 60 forward primers for TCR Vbeta segments and 13 reverse primers for TCR Jbeta segments was used. TCRdb mirrors the immuneACCESS table, restricted to in-frame sequences. Some clones are absent from its copies; in checked studies, under half trace to an unresolved V gene, and the reason for the others is unknown. Counted in this sample were fewer than 200,000 clones; around 75% of them appeared once. The ten largest clones add up to 2.5% of the sample. Sequences were obtained from PBMCs. These receptors were taken from a female donor in good health and CMV-seronegative.

The V gene is TRBV27, the J gene TRBJ2-5, with 10 nucleotides matching TRBD1. This CDR3 comprises 15 residues. The V and J ends lost 6 bases and 8 bases, in that order; junction bases with no gene match: 12. Per the germline V gene, CDR1 is MNHEY and CDR2 is SMNVEV (reference sequence). DNA of the CDR3: TGTGCCAGCAGACCCGAGGGACAGGGGCGTTCTACCCAGTACTTC. Translated: CASRPEGQGRSTQYF.

This clone was observed once. The V call is TRBV15, the J call TRBJ2-3, with 12 bases matching TRBD2. CDR1 is LNHNV, CDR2 YYDKDF, per germline (reference sequence). The length of the CDR3 is 14 residues. Losses at the gene ends were 10 bases for V and 4 bases for J; bases not matched to a gene: 6. This CDR3 reads CAISSGGAADTQYF. For the CDR3, the DNA is TGTGCCATATCTAGCGGGGGGGCGGCAGATACGCAGTATTTT. The whole variable domain, remainder taken from reference TRBV15 and TRBJ2-3, is DAMVIQNPRYQVTQFGKPVTLSCSQTLNHNVMYWYQQKSSQAPKLLFHYYDKDFNNEADTPDNFQSRRPNTSFCFLDIRSPGLGDTAMYLCAISSGGAADTQYFGPGTRLTVL.

The rearrangement uses TRBV28 and TRBJ1-4, with D perhaps matching TRBD1 (5 bases). The CDR3 runs to 14 residues. V lost 6 bases and J lost 10, with 18 bases in between. Germline assignment: CDR1 MDHEN and CDR2 SYDVKM. This CDR3 reads CASSPGVVAGKLFF. As DNA, the CDR3 is TGTGCCAGCAGCCCGGGGGTAGTGGCGGGAAAACTGTTTTTT. The full variable domain, with the rest looked up from reference TRBV28 and TRBJ1-4, is DVKVTQSSRYLVKRTGEKVFLECVQDMDHENMFWYRQDPGLGLRLIYFSYDVKMKEKGDIPEGYSVSREKKERFSLILESASTNQTSMYLCASSPGVVAGKLFFGSGTQLSVL.

V and J are TRBV27 and TRBJ1-1; D unclear. The germline V gene has CDR1 MNHEY and CDR2 SMNVEV (reference sequence). V was cut by 7 bases and J by 1 base, with 4 bases left in between. The CDR3 length is 11 residues. As DNA, the CDR3 is TGTGCCAGCATGAGGAACACTGAAGCTTTCTTT. Its protein is CASMRNTEAFF.

This clone was observed a handful of times. The chain has TRBV7-9 and TRBJ2-1; TRBD1 matches at 7 bases. The CDR3 spans 15 residues. Per germline, CDR1 SEHNR and CDR2 FQNEAQ (reference sequence). The junction had 10 bases not matched to a gene; V was cut back by 6 bases and J by 5 bases. This CDR3 is CASRPRGSLDNEQFF. CDR3 coding DNA: TGTGCCAGCAGGCCCAGGGGGAGTCTTGACAATGAGCAGTTCTTC.

The chain has TRBV29-1 and TRBJ2-5, with TRBD1 identical over 10 bases. This CDR3 contains 14 residues. The germline CDR1 and CDR2 sequences are SQVTM and ANQGSEA. Trimming took 3 bases from V and 4 from J; bases not matched to a gene: 5. CDR3 sequence: CSVETGGAGETQYF. The CDR3 nucleotides are TGCAGCGTTGAGACAGGGGGCGCGGGAGAGACCCAGTACTTC.

The chain is built from TRBV28 and TRBJ1-4; TRBD1 matches at 8 bases. V lost 6 bases to trimming and J lost 7 bases; unmatched junction nucleotides: 7. CDR1 is MDHEN, CDR2 SYDVKM, per germline. This CDR3 contains 14 residues. The CDR3 loop reads CASSPGGASEKLFF. CDR3 nucleotides: TGTGCCAGCAGCCCAGGGGGCGCATCTGAAAAACTGTTTTTT. The full variable domain, completed using reference TRBV28 and TRBJ1-4, is DVKVTQSSRYLVKRTGEKVFLECVQDMDHENMFWYRQDPGLGLRLIYFSYDVKMKEKGDIPEGYSVSREKKERFSLILESASTNQTSMYLCASSPGGASEKLFFGSGTQLSVL.

This chain connects TRBV19 to TRBJ2-7, with a weak D call TRBD1 (5 bases). Trimming left V 3 bases short and J 2 bases short, with 14 bases between. The CDR3 totals 15 residues. Germline V gives CDR1 LNHDA, CDR2 SQIVND (reference sequence). In DNA form, the CDR3 reads TGTGCCAGTAGTATTGCCCAGGGATCCCCCTACGAGCAGTACTTC. This translates into CASSIAQGSPYEQYF.